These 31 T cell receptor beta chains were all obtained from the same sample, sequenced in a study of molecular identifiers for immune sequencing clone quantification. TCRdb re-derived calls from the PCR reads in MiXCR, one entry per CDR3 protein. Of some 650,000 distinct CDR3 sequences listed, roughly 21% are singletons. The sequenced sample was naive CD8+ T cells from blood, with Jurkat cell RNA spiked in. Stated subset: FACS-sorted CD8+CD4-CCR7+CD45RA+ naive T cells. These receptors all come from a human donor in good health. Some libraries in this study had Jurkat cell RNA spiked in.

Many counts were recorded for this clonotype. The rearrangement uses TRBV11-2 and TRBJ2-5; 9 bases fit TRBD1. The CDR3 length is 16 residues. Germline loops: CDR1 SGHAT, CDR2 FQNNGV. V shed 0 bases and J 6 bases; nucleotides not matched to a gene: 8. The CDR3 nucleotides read TGTGCCAGCAGCTTAGAGTGGACAGGGGATTCGAAGACCCAGTACTTC. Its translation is CASSLEWTGDSKTQYF.

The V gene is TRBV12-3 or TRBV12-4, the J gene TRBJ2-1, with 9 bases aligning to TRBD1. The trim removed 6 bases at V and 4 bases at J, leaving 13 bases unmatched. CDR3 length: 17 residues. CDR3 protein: CASSPRTGEGGYNEQFF. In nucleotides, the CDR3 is TGTGCCAGCAGCCCTCGGACAGGGGAGGGGGGATACAATGAGCAGTTCTTC.

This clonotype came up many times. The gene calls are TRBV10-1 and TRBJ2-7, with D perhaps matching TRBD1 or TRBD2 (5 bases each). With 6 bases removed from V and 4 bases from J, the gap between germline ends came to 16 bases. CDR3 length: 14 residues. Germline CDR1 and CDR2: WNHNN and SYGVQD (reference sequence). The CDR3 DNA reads TGCGCCAGCAGAAACGGGACCCCTGGGTACGAGCAGTACTTC. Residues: CASRNGTPGYEQYF.

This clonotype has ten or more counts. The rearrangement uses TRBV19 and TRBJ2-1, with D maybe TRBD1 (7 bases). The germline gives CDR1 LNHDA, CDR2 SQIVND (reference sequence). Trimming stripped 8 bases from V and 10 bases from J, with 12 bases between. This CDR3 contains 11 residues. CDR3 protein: CASSPGGEQFF. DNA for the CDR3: TGTGCCAGTTCTCCAGGGGGGGAGCAGTTCTTC.

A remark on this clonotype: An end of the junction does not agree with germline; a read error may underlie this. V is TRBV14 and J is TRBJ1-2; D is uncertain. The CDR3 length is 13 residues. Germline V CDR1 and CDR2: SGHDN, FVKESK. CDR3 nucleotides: TGTGCCAGCAGGCCCGACGGTAACTATGGCTGCACTTTC. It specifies CASRPDGNYGCTF.

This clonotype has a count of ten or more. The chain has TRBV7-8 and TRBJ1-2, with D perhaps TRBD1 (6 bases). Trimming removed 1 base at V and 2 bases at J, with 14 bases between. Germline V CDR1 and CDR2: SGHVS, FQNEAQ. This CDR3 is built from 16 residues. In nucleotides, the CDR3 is TGTGCCAGCAGCTTAGAGGGCGGGGGGCCCAACTATGGCTACACCTTC. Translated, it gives CASSLEGGGPNYGYTF. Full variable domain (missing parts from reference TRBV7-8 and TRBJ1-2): GAGVSQSPRYKVAKRGQDVALRCDPISGHVSLFWYQQALGQGPEFLTYFQNEAQLDKSGLPSDRFFAERPEGSVSTLKIQRTQQEDSAVYLCASSLEGGGPNYGYTFGSGTRLTVV.

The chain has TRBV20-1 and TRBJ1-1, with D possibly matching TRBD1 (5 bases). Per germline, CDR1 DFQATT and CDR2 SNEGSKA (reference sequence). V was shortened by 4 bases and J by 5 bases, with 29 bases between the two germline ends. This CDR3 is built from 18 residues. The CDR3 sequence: CSATLRGLEKPEWTEAFF. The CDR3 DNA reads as TGCAGTGCTACACTACGGGGCCTAGAAAAACCAGAGTGGACTGAAGCTTTCTTT.

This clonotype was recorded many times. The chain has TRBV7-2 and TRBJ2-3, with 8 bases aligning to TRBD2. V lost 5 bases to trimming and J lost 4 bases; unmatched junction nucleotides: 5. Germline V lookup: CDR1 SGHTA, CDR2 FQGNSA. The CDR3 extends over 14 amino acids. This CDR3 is CASSHRGGPDTQYF. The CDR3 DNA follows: TGTGCCAGCAGCCACCGGGGGGGGCCAGATACGCAGTATTTT.

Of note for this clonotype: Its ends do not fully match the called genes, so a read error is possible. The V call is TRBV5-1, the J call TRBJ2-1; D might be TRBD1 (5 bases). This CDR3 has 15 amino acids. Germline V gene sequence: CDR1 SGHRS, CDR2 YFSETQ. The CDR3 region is CASSLVAGRYNERFF. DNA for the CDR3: TGTGCCAGCAGCTTGGTAGCAGGGCGCTACAATGAGCGGTTCTTC.

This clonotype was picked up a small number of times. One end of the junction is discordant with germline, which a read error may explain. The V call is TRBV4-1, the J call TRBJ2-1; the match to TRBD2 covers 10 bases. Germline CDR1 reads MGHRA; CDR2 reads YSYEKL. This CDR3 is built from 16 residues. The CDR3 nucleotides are TGCGCCCGCAGCCAAGAAGATAAGCGGGAGGGTTATGAGCAGTTCTTC. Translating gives CARSQEDKREGYEQFF.

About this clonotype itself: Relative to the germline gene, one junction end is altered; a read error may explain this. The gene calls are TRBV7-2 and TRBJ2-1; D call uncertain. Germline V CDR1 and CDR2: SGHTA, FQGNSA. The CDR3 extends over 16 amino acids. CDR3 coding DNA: TGTGCCAGCAGCCCTTATGGGCAAAGCTCCTGCAATGAGCAGTTCTTC. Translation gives CASSPYGQSSCNEQFF. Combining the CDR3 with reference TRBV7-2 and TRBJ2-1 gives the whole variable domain GAGVSQSPSNKVTEKGKDVELRCDPISGHTALYWYRQSLGQGLEFLIYFQGNSAPDKSGLPSDRFSAERTGGSVSTLTIQRTQQEDSAVYLCASSPYGQSSCNEQFFGPGTRLTVL.

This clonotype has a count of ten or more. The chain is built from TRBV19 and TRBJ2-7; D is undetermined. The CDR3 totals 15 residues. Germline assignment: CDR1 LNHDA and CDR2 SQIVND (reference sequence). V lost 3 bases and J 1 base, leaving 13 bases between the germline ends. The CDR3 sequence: CASSMAYYPSYEQYF. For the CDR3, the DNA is TGTGCCAGTAGTATGGCTTACTATCCTTCCTACGAGCAGTACTTC.

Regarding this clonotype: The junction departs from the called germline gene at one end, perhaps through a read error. The CDR3: CASGLGQGLSYEQYF. As DNA, the CDR3 is TGCGCCAGCGGCTTGGGACAGGGGCTGTCCTACGAGCAGTACTTC. This chain uses TRBV5-1 with TRBJ2-7; TRBD1 matches at 10 bases. Germline-derived CDR1 and CDR2 are SGHRS and YFSETQ. The CDR3 length is 15 residues.

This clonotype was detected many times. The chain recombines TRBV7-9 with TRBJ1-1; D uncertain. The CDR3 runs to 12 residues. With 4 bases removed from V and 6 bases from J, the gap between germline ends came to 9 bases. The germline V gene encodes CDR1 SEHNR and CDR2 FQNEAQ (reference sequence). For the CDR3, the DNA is TGTGCCAGCAGCTCTCTGGTCCCTGAAGCTTTCTTT. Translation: CASSSLVPEAFF.

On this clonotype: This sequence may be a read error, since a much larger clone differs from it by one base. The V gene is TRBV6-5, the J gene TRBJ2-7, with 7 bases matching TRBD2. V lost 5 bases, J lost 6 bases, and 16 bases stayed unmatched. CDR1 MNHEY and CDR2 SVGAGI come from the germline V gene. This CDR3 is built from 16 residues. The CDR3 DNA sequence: TGTGCCAGCAGTGATCATGGCGGGAGCCCCGTCTTCGAGCAGTACTTC. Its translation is CASSDHGGSPVFEQYF.

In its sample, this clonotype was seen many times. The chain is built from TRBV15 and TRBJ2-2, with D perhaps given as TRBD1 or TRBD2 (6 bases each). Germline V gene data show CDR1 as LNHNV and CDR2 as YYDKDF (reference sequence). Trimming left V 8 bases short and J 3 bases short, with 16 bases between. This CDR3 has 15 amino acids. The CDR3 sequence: CATGRRGPYTGELFF. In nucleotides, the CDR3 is TGTGCCACCGGGCGACGGGGGCCCTACACCGGGGAGCTGTTTTTT.

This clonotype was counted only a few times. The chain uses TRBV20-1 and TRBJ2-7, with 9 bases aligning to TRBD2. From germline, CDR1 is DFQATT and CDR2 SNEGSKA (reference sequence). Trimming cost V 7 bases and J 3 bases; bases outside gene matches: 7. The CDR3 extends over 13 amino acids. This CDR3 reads CSGGIAGVYEQYF. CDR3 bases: TGCAGTGGCGGGATAGCGGGGGTCTACGAGCAGTACTTC.

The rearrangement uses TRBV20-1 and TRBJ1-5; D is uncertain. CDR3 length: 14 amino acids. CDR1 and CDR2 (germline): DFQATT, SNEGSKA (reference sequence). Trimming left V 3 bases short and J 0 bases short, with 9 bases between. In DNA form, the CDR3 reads TGCAGTGCTAGTACGTCAGATAGCAATCAGCCCCAGCATTTT. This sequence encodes CSASTSDSNQPQHF.

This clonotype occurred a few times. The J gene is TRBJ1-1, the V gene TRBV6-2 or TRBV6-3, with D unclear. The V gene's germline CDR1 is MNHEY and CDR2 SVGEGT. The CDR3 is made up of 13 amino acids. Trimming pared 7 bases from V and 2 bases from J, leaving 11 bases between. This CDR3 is CASKVTKNTEAFF. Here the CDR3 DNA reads TGTGCCAGCAAAGTAACCAAAAACACTGAAGCTTTCTTT.

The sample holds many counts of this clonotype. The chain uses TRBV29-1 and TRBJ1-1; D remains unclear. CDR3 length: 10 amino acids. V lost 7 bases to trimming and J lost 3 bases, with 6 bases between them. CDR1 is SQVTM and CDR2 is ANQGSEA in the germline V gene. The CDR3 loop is CSALDTEAFF. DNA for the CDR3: TGCAGCGCCCTCGACACTGAAGCTTTCTTT.

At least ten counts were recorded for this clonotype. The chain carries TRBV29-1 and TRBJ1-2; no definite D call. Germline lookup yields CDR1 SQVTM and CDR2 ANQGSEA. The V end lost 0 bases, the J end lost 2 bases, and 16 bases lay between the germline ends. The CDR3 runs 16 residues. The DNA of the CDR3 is TGCAGCGTTGAAGATTACCCTACACTCCAAAACTATGGCTACACCTTC. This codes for CSVEDYPTLQNYGYTF.

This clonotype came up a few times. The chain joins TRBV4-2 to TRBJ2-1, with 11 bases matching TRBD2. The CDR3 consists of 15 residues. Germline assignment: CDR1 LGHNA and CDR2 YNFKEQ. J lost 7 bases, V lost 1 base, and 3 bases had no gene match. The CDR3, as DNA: TGTGCCAGCAGCCAAGTTAGCGGGGGGGTTAATGAGCAGTTCTTC. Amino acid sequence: CASSQVSGGVNEQFF.

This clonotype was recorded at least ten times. CDR3 DNA sequence: TGCGCCAGCAGCCATGCCGGGACTAGCGGGGGAGGCACAGATACGCAGTATTTT. The encoded protein is CASSHAGTSGGGTDTQYF. J is TRBJ2-3 and V is TRBV4-3, with 14 nucleotides matching TRBD2. This CDR3 has 18 amino acids. The germline CDR1 and CDR2 sequences are LGHNA and YSLEER. Trimming cost V 3 bases and J 1 base; bases outside gene matches: 6.

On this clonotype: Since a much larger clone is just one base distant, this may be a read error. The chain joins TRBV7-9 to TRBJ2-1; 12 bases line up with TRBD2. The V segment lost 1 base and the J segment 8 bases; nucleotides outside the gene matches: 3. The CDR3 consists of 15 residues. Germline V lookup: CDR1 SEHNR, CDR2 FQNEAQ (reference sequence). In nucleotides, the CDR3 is TGTGCCAGCAGCTTAGACACTAGCGGGAGGTATGAGCAGTTCTTC. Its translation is CASSLDTSGRYEQFF.

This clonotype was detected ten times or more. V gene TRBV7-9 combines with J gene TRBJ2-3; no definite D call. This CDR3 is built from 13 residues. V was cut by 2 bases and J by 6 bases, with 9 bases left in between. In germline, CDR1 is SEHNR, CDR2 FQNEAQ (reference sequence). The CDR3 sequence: CASSLLSEDTQYF. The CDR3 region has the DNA TGTGCCAGCAGCTTACTTTCAGAGGATACGCAGTATTTT.

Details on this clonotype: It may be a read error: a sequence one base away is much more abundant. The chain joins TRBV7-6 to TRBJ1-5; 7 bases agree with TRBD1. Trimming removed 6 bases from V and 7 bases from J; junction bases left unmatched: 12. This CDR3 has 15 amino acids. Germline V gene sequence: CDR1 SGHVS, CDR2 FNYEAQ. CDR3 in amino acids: CASSREQGWAQPQHF. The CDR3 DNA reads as TGTGCCAGCAGTCGGGAACAGGGGTGGGCCCAGCCCCAGCATTTT.

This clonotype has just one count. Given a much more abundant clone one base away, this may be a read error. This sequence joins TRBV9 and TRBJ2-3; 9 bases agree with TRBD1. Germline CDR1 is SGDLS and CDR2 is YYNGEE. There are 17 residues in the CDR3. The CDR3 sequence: CASSADPGQGSTDTLYF. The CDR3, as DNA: TGTGCCAGCAGCGCGGACCCGGGACAGGGCTCGACAGATACGCTGTATTTT.

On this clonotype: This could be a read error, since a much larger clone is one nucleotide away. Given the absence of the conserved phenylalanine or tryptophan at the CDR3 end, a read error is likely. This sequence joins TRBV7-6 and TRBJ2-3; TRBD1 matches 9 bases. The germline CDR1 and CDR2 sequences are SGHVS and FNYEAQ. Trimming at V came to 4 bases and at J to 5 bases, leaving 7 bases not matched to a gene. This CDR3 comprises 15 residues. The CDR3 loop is CASSSGQGLGDTQYS. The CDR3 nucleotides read TGTGCCAGCAGCTCCGGACAGGGGTTGGGAGATACGCAGTATTCT.

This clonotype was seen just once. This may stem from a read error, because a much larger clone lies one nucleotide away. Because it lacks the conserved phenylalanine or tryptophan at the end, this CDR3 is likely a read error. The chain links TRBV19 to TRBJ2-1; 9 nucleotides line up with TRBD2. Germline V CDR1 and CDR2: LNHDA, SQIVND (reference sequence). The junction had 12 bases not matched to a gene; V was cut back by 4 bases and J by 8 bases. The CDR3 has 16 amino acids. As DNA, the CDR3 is TGTGCCAGTAGTACCCTAGCGGGACAATCACTGGATGAGCAGTTCCTC. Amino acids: CASSTLAGQSLDEQFL.

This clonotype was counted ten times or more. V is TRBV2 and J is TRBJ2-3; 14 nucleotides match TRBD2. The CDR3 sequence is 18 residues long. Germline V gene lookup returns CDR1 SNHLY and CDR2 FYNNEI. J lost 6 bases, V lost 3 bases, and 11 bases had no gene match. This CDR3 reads CASSEHTGTSGSKDTQYF. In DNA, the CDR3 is TGTGCCAGCAGTGAGCACACCGGGACTAGCGGGAGTAAGGATACGCAGTATTTT.

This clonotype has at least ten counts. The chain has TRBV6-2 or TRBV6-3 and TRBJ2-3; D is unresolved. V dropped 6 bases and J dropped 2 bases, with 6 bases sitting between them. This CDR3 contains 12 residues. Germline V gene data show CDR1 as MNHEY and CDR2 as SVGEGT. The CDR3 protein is CASRRYTDTQYF. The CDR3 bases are TGTGCCAGCAGGAGATACACAGATACGCAGTATTTT.